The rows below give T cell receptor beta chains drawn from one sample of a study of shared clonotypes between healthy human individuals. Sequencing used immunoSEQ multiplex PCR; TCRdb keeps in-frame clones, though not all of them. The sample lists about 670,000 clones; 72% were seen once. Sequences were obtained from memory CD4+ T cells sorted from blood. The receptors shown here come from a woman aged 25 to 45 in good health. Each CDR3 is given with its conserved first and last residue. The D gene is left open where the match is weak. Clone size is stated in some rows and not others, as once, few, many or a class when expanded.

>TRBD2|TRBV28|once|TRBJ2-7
TGTGCCAGCAGTCCTGTAGCGGGAGGTCGCTACGAGCAGTACTTC
CASSPVAGGRYEQYF
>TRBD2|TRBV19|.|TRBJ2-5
TGTGCCAGTATGTCGGGGGGAGAGACCCAGTACTTC
CASMSGGETQYF
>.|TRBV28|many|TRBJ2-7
TGTGCCAGCAGTCCCCTCCACCCTCAAACCTACGAGCAGTACTTC
CASSPLHPQTYEQYF
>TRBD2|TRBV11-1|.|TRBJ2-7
TGTGCCAGCAGCTTATCGACTAGCGGGAACTACGAGCAGTACTTC
CASSLSTSGNYEQYF
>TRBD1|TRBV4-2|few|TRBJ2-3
TGTGCCAGCAGCCCCGGAGCCTCGACAGGGGGTACGCAGTATTTT
CASSPGASTGGTQYF
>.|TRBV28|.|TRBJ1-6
TGTGCCAGCAGCTCGCCCAACAGGAATTCACCCCTCCACTTT
CASSSPNRNSPLHF
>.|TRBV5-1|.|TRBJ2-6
TGCGCCAGCAGCTTGGTGTCCTCACAGAGCTCTGGGGCCAACGTCCTGACTTTC
CASSLVSSQSSGANVLTF
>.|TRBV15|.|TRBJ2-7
TGTGCCACCAGCAGAGTGGGGAGCCTCTCCTACGAGCAGTACTTC
CATSRVGSLSYEQYF
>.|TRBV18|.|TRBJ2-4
TGTGCCAGCTCACTGGACAGAGCCAAAAACATTCAGTACTTC
CASSLDRAKNIQYF
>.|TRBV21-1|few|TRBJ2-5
TGTGCCAGCATGAACGACAAGGGGACACCCGGACAGACCCAGTACTTC
CASMNDKGTPGQTQYF
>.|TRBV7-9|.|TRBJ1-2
TGTGCCAGCAGCTTTGGGCAGAACTATGGCTACACCTTC
CASSFGQNYGYTF
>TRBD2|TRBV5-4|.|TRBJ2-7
TGTGCCAGCAGCCGACTAGCGGGAGGAAGCTACGAGCAGTACTTC
CASSRLAGGSYEQYF
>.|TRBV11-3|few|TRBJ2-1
TGTGCCAGCAGCTCCGGAGCGGGCGCGGAGAACTACAATGAGCAGTTCTTC
CASSSGAGAENYNEQFF
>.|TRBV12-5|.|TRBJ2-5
TGTGCTAGTTCTTACTTTCAAGAGACCCAGTACTTC
CASSYFQETQYF
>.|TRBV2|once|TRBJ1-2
TGTGCCAGCAGTGAAGCACGGGGTGGAGGCTACACCTTC
CASSEARGGGYTF
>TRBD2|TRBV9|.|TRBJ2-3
TGTGCCAGCAGCGCAGGGACTAGCGGGAGCTTAGATACGCAGTATTTT
CASSAGTSGSLDTQYF
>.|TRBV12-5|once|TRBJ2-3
TGTGCTAGTGGTTTCGAGGAAACAGATACGCAGTATTTT
CASGFEETDTQYF
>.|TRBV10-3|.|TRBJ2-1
TGTGCCATCACCGGGACCGGGGACAATGAGCAGTTCTTC
CAITGTGDNEQFF
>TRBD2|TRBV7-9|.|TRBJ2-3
TGTGCCAGCAGCCCGGCTAGCGGGAGGGCCGGGAAAGATACGCAGTATTTT
CASSPASGRAGKDTQYF
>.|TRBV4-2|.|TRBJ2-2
TGTGCCAGCAGCCAACTACAAGGAACCGGGGAGCTGTTTTTT
CASSQLQGTGELFF
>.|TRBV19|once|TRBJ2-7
TGTGCCAGTAGTATAGATCACACCGCCTTTGGGGAGCAGTACTTC
CASSIDHTAFGEQYF
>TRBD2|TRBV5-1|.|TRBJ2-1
TGCGCCAGCAGCTTGTTGCTAGCGGGGAACTACAATGAGCAGTTCTTC
CASSLLLAGNYNEQFF
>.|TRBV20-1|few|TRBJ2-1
TGCAGCGTGGCGGGATATGATGAGCAGTTCTTC
CSVAGYDEQFF
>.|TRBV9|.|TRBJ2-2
TGTGCCAGCAGCCACAACACCGGGGAGCTGTTTTTT
CASSHNTGELFF
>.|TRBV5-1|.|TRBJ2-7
TGCGCCAGCAGCTTGGCCTCCAGGGGTAAGCTGTGGGAGGACGAGCAGTACTTC
CASSLASRGKLWEDEQYF
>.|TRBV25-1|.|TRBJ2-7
TGTGCCAGCAGTGAATTGGTAACGGACAGCTCTGAGCGGGAGCAGTACTTC
CASSELVTDSSEREQYF
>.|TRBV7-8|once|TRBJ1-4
TGTGCCAGCAGCCCCCGGGAGGGCGGAAAACTGTTTTTT
CASSPREGGKLFF
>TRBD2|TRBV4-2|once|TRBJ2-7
TGTGCCAGCAGCTTAACTAGCGGGGGGAGCTCCTACGAGCAGTACTTC
CASSLTSGGSSYEQYF
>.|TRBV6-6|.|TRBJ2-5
TGTGCCAGCAGTCAGCTGGGGGGGCAGGAGACCCAGTACTTC
CASSQLGGQETQYF
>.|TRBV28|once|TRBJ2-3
TGTGCCAGCAGTTTATGGGCTGGGTTGTGGGAGAACCACGCAGATACGCAGTATTTT
CASSLWAGLWENHADTQYF
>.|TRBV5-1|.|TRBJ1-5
TGCGCCAGCAGCTTTACGGGGGATAGCAATCAGCCCCAGCATTTT
CASSFTGDSNQPQHF
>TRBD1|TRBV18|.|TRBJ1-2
TGTGCCAGCTCACCCCCACTGGGACAGGGACGGAATTTGGATGGCTACACCTTC
CASSPPLGQGRNLDGYTF
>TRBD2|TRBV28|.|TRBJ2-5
TGTGCCAGCAGTCCGACTCGCGCGGGAGGGGAGACCCAGTACTTC
CASSPTRAGGETQYF
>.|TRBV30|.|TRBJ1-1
TGTGCCTGGAGCCCCACGTGGGGAACTGAAGCTTTCTTT
CAWSPTWGTEAFF
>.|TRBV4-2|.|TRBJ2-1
TGTGCCAGCAGCCAAGCCCGGGACCCTTACAATGAGCAGTTCTTC
CASSQARDPYNEQFF
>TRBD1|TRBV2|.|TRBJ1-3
TGTGCCAGCAGGACAGGGATCTTCTCTGGAAACACCATATATTTT
CASRTGIFSGNTIYF
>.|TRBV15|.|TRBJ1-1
TGTGCCACCAGCAGAGACAGCGTATCGAACACTGAAGCTTTCTTT
CATSRDSVSNTEAFF
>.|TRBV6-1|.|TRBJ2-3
TGTGCCAGCAGTGATCGCGGGATCGATACGCAGTATTTT
CASSDRGIDTQYF